The 9 T cell receptor beta chains presented below share a single source sample, sequenced in a study of T cell repertoires in cytomegalovirus infection. TCRdb re-analysed the reads in MiXCR, keeping a single row per CDR3 protein. The data hold roughly 500,000 distinct CDR3 sequences, with more than 15% observed a single time. Sequencing was carried out using CD8+ T cells from PBMCs. Receptors were obtained from a human donor in good health (CMV status not recorded). Some clones in this sample may be carry-over from other donors' samples.

This clonotype was seen more than once but under ten times. The V call is TRBV14, the J call TRBJ1-3; D is possibly TRBD1 (5 bases). V was shortened by 6 bases and J by 7 bases, with 25 bases between the two germline ends. The CDR3 is 17 residues long. Germline values: CDR1 SGHDN, CDR2 FVKESK. CDR3 DNA sequence: TGTGCCAGCAGACCATCCGGGGGACCGCTCTCTAGGAACACCATATATTTT. It specifies CASRPSGGPLSRNTIYF.

The gene calls are TRBV7-9 and TRBJ2-5; the D is unclear. V lost 5 bases to trimming and J lost 1 base, with 14 bases between them. The CDR3 contains 15 residues. Germline CDR1 is SEHNR and CDR2 is FQNEAQ (reference sequence). CDR3 sequence reads: CASSPEARIQETQYF. CDR3 nucleotide sequence: TGTGCCAGCAGCCCAGAGGCGCGAATCCAAGAGACCCAGTACTTC.

The rearrangement joins TRBV7-9 to TRBJ1-1, with 7 bases identical to TRBD1. The junction had 5 bases not matched to a gene; V was cut back by 1 base and J by 12 bases. CDR1 and CDR2 from the germline V gene are SEHNR and FQNEAQ (reference sequence). This CDR3 has 12 amino acids. CDR3 nucleotides: TGTGCCAGCAGCTTAGACAGGGGCCGGACTTTCTTT. Amino acids: CASSLDRGRTFF.

Many counts were recorded for this clonotype. The chain joins TRBV4-1 to TRBJ2-3; 12 bases fit TRBD2. The CDR3 loop spans 17 amino acids. J gave up 1 base and V 3 bases, and 5 bases lay outside the gene matches. CDR1 and CDR2 (germline): MGHRA, YSYEKL. The CDR3 coding sequence is TGCGCCAGCAGCCAGGAATGGACTAGCGGGGGCACAGATACGCAGTATTTT. Amino acids: CASSQEWTSGGTDTQYF.

The chain is built from TRBV18 and TRBJ2-7, with 14 bases matching TRBD2. The germline V gene has CDR1 KGHSH and CDR2 LQKENI. The CDR3 has 16 residues. The J segment lost 2 bases and the V segment lost 4 bases, leaving 4 bases of the junction unmatched. CDR3 DNA: TGTGCCAGCTCACTTGGGACTAGCGGGAGAACCTACGAGCAGTACTTC. Its translation is CASSLGTSGRTYEQYF.

Note on this clonotype: One end of the junction does not line up with germline, which may come from a read error. This chain links TRBV13 with TRBJ2-7, with D possibly matching TRBD2 (5 bases). From germline, CDR1 is PRHDT and CDR2 FYEKMQ (reference sequence). This CDR3 comprises 14 residues. The DNA for the CDR3 is TGTGCCAGCAGCCAAGGACGGGGATCCTACGAGCGGTACTTC. Translation gives CASSQGRGSYERYF.

There are many counts of this clonotype. The rearrangement joins TRBV7-2 to TRBJ2-7; D unresolved. V was cut by 5 bases and J by 1 base, with 12 bases left in between. The length of the CDR3 is 14 residues. Germline lookup yields CDR1 SGHTA and CDR2 FQGNSA. The CDR3, as DNA: TGTGCCAGCAGCCCAGCCGCGGCATCCTACGAGCAGTACTTC. The encoded protein is CASSPAAASYEQYF. The whole variable domain, filled in from reference TRBV7-2 and TRBJ2-7, reads GAGVSQSPSNKVTEKGKDVELRCDPISGHTALYWYRQSLGQGLEFLIYFQGNSAPDKSGLPSDRFSAERTGGSVSTLTIQRTQQEDSAVYLCASSPAAASYEQYFGPGTRLTVT.

V usage is TRBV4-2 and J usage is TRBJ2-2, with 8 bases that match TRBD2. Trimming cost V 8 bases and J 7 bases; bases outside gene matches: 3. The CDR3 length is 12 residues. The germline V gene encodes CDR1 LGHNA and CDR2 YNFKEQ. The CDR3 DNA follows: TGTGCCAGCCTGACTAGCGTCGGGGAGCTGTTTTTT. It is translated as CASLTSVGELFF.

The table lists this clonotype with a few counts. V is TRBV9 and J is TRBJ2-7, with 7 bases aligning to TRBD1. With 3 bases clipped from V and 4 bases from J, the junction kept 7 bases outside the gene matches. Germline lookup yields CDR1 SGDLS and CDR2 YYNGEE. The CDR3 extends over 14 amino acids. In nucleotides, the CDR3 is TGTGCCAGCAGCGCGAAGGGGGCTGCTTACGAGCAGTACTTC. It codes for CASSAKGAAYEQYF.